This T cell receptor beta chain comes out of a study of molecular identifiers for immune sequencing clone quantification. Findings of the study overall: For highly expanded clones, sizes could be underestimated when identical TCR molecules share a barcode.

Libraries of naive CD8 cells were prepared from roughly 18,000 to 920,000 sorted cells using 10%, 30% or 50% RNA. Naive CD8 T cell sorting was performed on the CD8+CD4-CCR7+CD45RA+ phenotype. There are a few counts of this clonotype. Its antigen is unknown. From germline, CDR1 is MNHEY and CDR2 SMNVEV (reference sequence). This CDR3 comprises 16 residues. Trimming cost V 2 bases and J 5 bases, with 18 bases left between them. Previously described methods with listed TCR primers produced the bulk TCR libraries. TCRdb passed the PCR reads through MiXCR, listing each CDR3 protein once. Seen here are about 510,000 distinct CDR3 sequences, around 23% observed once, and the top ten hold around 0.8%.

Material: naive CD8+ T cells from blood, with Jurkat cell RNA spiked in. Subset indicated: FACS-sorted CD8+CD4-CCR7+CD45RA+ naive T cells. The V gene is TRBV27, the J gene TRBJ2-5; the D gene is possibly TRBD1 (6 bases). This clonotype originated in a human donor in good health. Some libraries in this study had Jurkat cell RNA spiked in. Written as DNA, the CDR3 is TGTGCCAGCAGTTTAATGTACAGAGGGGGACGGGAGACCCAGTACTTC. Translation gives CASSLMYRGGRETQYF.